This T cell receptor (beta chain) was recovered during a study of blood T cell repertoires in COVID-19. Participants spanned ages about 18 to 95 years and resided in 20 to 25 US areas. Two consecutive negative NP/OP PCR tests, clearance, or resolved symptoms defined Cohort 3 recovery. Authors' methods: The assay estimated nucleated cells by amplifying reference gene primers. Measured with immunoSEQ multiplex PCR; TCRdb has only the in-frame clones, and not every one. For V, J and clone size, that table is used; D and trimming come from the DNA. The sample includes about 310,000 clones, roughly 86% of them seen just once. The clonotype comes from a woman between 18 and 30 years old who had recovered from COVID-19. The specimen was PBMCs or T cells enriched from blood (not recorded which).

CDR3 coding DNA: TGTGCCACCAGCATTGGCCCAGGGGCTTCACCCCTCCACTTT. Translated, it gives CATSIGPGASPLHF. The chain joins TRBV15 to TRBJ1-6; tentative D call: TRBD1 (6 bases). Germline V gives CDR1 LNHNV, CDR2 YYDKDF (reference sequence). V was shortened by 4 bases and J by 9 bases, with 13 bases between the two germline ends. This CDR3 region has 14 residues.